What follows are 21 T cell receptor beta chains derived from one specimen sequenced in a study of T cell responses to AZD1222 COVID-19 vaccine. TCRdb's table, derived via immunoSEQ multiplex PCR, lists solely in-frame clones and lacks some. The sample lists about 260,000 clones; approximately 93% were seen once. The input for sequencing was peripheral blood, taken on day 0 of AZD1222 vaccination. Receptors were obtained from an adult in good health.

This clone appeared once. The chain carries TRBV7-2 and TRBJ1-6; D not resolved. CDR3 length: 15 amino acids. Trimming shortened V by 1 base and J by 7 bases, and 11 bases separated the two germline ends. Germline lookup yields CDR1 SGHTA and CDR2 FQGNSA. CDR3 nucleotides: TGTGCCAGCAGCTTAGTCGGCGGAGCCAATTCACCCCTCCACTTT. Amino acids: CASSLVGGANSPLHF. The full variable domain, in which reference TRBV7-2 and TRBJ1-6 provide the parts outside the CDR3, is GAGVSQSPSNKVTEKGKDVELRCDPISGHTALYWYRQSLGQGLEFLIYFQGNSAPDKSGLPSDRFSAERTGGSVSTLTIQRTQQEDSAVYLCASSLVGGANSPLHFGNGTRLTVT.

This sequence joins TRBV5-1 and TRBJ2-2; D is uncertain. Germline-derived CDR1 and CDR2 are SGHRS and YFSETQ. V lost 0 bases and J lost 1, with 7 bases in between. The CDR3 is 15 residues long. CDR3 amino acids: CASSLVPGNTGELFF. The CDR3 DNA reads TGCGCCAGCAGCTTGGTGCCGGGGAACACCGGGGAGCTGTTTTTT.

The chain's CDR3 is CSVVRGGHDTQYF. DNA for the CDR3: TGCAGCGTTGTACGGGGGGGCCACGATACGCAGTATTTT. The chain uses TRBV29-1 and TRBJ2-3; 8 bases are shared with TRBD2. CDR1 SQVTM and CDR2 ANQGSEA come from the germline V gene. This CDR3 is 13 amino acids long. Trimming at V came to 4 bases and at J to 6 bases, leaving 6 bases not matched to a gene.

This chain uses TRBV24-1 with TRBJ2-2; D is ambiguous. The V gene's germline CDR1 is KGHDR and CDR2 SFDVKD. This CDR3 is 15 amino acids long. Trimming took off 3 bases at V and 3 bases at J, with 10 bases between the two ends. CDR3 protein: CATSDPSEHTGELFF. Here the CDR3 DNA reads TGTGCCACCAGTGATCCATCTGAACACACCGGGGAGCTGTTTTTT.

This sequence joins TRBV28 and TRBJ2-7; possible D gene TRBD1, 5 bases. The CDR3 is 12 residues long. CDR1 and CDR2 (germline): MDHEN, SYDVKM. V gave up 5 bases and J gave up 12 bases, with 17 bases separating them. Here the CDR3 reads CASSPPIRQLYF. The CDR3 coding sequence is TGTGCCAGCAGTCCGCCGATAAGACAGCTGTACTTC.

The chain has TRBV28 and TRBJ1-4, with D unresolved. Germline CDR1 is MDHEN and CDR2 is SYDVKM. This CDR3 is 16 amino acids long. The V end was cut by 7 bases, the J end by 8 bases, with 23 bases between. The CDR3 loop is CASTPPPGRRREKLFF. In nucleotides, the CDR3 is TGTGCCAGCACCCCACCCCCGGGCAGGAGGAGGGAAAAACTGTTTTTT.

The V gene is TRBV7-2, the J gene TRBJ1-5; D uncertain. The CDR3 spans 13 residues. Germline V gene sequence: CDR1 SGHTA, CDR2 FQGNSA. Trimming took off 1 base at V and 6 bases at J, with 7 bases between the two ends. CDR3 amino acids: CASSLEGFQPQHF. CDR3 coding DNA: TGTGCCAGCAGCTTAGAGGGTTTTCAGCCCCAGCATTTT.

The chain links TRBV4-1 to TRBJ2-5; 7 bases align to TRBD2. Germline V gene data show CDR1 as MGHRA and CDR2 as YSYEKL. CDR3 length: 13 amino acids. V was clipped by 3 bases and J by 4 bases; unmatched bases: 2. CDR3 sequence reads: CASSHGGRETQYF. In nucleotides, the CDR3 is TGCGCCAGCAGCCACGGGGGGAGAGAGACCCAGTACTTC.

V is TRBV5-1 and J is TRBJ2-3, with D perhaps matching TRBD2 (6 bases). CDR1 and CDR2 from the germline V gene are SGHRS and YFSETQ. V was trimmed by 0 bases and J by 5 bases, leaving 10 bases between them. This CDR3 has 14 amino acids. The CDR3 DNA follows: TGCGCCAGCAGCTTGGGCGGGGCCGAAGATACGCAGTATTTT. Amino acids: CASSLGGAEDTQYF.

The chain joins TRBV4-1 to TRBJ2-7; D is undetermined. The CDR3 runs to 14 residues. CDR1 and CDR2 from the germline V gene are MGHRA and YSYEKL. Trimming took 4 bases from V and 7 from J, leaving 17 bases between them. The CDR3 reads CASSPDPGLGEQYF. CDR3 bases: TGCGCCAGCAGCCCCGATCCGGGCCTGGGGGAGCAGTACTTC.

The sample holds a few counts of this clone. The CDR3 loop is CASSTSDRASSTF. The CDR3, as DNA: TGTGCCAGCAGCACCTCCGACAGGGCCTCCTCTACCTTC. The V gene is TRBV21-1, the J gene TRBJ1-2; TRBD1 was called by the table and not checked on the DNA. TRBV21-1 is termed a pseudogene. CDR3 size: 13 residues.

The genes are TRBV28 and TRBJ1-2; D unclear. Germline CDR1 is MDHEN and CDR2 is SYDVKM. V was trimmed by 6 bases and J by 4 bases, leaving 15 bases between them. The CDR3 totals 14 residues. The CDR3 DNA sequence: TGTGCCAGCAGCCTTAATCAGGTTTTCTATGGCTACACCTTC. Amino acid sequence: CASSLNQVFYGYTF.

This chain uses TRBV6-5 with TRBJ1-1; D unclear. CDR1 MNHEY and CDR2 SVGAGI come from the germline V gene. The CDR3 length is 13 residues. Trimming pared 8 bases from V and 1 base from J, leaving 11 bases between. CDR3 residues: CASARPGNTEAFF. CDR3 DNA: TGTGCCAGCGCGAGGCCGGGGAACACTGAAGCTTTCTTT.

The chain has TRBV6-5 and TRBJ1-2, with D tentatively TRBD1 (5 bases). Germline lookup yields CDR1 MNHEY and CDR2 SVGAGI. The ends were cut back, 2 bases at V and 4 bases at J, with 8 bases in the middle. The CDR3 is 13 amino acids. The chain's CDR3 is CASSYEGSYGYTF. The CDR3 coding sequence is TGTGCCAGCAGTTACGAGGGGAGCTATGGCTACACCTTC.

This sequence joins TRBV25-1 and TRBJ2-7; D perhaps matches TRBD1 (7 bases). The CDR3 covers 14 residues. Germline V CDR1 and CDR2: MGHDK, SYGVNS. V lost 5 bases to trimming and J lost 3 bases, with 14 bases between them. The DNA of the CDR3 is TGTGCCAGCAGTCCAGGGGGGTTTTACTACGAGCAGTACTTC. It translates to CASSPGGFYYEQYF.

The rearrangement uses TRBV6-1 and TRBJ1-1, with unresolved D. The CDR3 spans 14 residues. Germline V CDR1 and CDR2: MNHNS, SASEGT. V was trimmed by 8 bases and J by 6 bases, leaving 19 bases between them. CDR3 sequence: CASQATSFEAEAFF. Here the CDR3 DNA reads TGTGCCAGCCAAGCCACCTCCTTTGAGGCTGAAGCTTTCTTT.

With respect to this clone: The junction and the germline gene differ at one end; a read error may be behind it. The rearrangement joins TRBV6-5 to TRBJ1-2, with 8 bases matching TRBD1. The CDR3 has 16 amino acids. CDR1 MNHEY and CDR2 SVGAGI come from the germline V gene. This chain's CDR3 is CASSHSGTGANYGYTF. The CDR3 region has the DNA TGTGCCAGCAGTCACTCAGGGACAGGCGCTAACTATGGCTACACCTTC.

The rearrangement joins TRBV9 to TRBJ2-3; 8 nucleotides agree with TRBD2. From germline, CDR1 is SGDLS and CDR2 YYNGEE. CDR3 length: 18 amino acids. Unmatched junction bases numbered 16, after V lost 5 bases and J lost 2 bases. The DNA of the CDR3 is TGTGCCAGCAGTCGTCTGGCGGGGGGCCAACGTTACACAGATACGCAGTATTTT. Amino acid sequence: CASSRLAGGQRYTDTQYF.

The CDR3 spells CASSPTGTDTQYF. CDR3 coding DNA: TGCGCCAGCAGCCCCACGGGGACAGATACGCAGTATTTT. The rearrangement links TRBV4-1 to TRBJ2-3, with D maybe TRBD2 (5 bases). CDR1 is MGHRA and CDR2 is YSYEKL in the germline V gene. V lost 4 bases to trimming and J lost 3 bases, with 8 bases between them. The CDR3 is 13 residues long.

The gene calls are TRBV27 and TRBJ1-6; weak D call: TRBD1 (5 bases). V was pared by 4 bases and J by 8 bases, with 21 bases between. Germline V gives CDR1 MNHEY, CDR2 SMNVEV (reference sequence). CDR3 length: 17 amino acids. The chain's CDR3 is CASSSLGVTGWDSPLHF. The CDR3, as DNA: TGTGCCAGCAGTTCCCTCGGGGTTACAGGCTGGGATTCACCCCTCCACTTT.

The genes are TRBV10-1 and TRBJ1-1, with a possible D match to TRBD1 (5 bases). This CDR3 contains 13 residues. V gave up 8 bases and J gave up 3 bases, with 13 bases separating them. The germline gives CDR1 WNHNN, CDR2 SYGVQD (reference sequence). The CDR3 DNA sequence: TGCGCCAGCCAAGGGGCGTCGGACACTGAAGCTTTCTTT. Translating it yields CASQGASDTEAFF.